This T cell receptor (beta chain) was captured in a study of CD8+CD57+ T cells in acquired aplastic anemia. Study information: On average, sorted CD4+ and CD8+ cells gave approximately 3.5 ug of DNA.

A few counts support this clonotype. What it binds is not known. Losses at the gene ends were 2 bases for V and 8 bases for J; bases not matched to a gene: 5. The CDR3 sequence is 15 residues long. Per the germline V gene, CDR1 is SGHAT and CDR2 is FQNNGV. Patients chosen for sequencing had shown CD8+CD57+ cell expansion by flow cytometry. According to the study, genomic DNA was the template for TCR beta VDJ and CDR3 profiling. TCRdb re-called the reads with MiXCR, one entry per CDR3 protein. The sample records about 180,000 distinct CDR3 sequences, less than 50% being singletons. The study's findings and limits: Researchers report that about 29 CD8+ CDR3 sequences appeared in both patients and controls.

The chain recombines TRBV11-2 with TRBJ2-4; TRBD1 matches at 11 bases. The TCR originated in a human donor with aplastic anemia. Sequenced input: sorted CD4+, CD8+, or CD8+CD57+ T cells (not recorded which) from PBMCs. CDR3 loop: CASSLRGTGGDIQYF. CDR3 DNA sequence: TGTGCCAGCAGCTTACGCGGGACAGGGGGAGACATTCAGTACTTC.